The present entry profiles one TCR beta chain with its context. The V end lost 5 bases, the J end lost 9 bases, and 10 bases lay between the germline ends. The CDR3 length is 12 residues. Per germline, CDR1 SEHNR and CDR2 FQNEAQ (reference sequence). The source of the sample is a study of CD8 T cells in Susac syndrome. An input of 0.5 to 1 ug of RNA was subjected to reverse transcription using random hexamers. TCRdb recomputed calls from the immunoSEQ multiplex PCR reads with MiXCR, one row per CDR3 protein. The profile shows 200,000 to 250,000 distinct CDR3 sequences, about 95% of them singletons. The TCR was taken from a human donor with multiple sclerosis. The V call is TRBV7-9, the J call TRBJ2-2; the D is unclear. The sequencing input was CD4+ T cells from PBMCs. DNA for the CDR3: TGTGCCAGCAGCCCTGCAGCGTGGGAGCTGTTTTTT. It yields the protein CASSPAAWELFF.